What follows are 20 T cell receptor beta chains derived from one specimen sequenced in a study of T-cell reconstitution after alpha-beta-depleted transplantation in children. As it was prepared, the TCRbeta library received unique molecular identifiers. In TCRdb, the PCR reads were re-called with MiXCR into one record per CDR3 protein. This table holds about a million distinct CDR3 sequences, under 30% found once. The material was PBMCs, mostly from graft donor cells, obtained 360 days after TCRalphabeta/CD19-depleted stem cell transplant. The receptor source for this set is a boy under three years old who had a stem cell transplant for SCID, so the T cells may come from the graft donor.

The chain couples TRBV4-1 to TRBJ1-2; D uncertain. V lost 1 base and J 0 bases, leaving 9 bases between the germline ends. This CDR3 has 15 amino acids. Germline assignment: CDR1 MGHRA and CDR2 YSYEKL. This chain's CDR3 is CASSQGIHTNYGYTF. Here the CDR3 DNA reads TGCGCCAGCAGCCAAGGGATACACACTAACTATGGCTACACCTTC.

V is TRBV10-3 and J is TRBJ2-1, with TRBD2 matching 10 bases. Germline CDR1 ENHRY, CDR2 SYGVKD. The V gene end was trimmed by 5 bases and the J gene end by 2 bases; junction bases not matched to a gene: 6. The CDR3 is 16 residues long. The CDR3: CAISSGGAKTYNEQFF. CDR3 bases: TGTGCCATCAGTAGCGGGGGGGCCAAGACCTACAATGAGCAGTTCTTC.

V and J are TRBV27 and TRBJ2-1; D is perhaps TRBD1 (6 bases). The CDR3 extends over 14 amino acids. Germline V gene data show CDR1 as MNHEY and CDR2 as SMNVEV (reference sequence). The V end was cut by 3 bases, the J end by 6 bases, with 12 bases between. The CDR3, as DNA: TGTGCCAGCAGTTTCGGACAGCATTTCAATGAGCAGTTCTTC. It specifies CASSFGQHFNEQFF.

The chain recombines TRBV7-2 with TRBJ1-5; 7 bases line up with TRBD1. This CDR3 region has 16 residues. The J segment lost 7 bases and the V segment lost 1 base, leaving 10 bases of the junction unmatched. Germline loops: CDR1 SGHTA, CDR2 FQGNSA. The CDR3 loop reads CASSLGREGRGQPQHF. In nucleotides, the CDR3 is TGTGCCAGCAGCTTAGGTCGAGAAGGCAGGGGGCAGCCCCAGCATTTT.

The rearrangement joins TRBV11-2 to TRBJ2-5; D uncertain. This CDR3 is built from 16 residues. Trimming took 3 bases from V and 0 from J, leaving 14 bases between them. CDR1 SGHAT and CDR2 FQNNGV come from the germline V gene. The CDR3 DNA reads as TGTGCCAGCAGCTTGGGTGCGGCAACCAACCAAGAGACCCAGTACTTC. Amino acid sequence: CASSLGAATNQETQYF.

The rearrangement uses TRBV4-2 and TRBJ2-7, with D uncertain. In germline, CDR1 is LGHNA, CDR2 YNFKEQ. V was shortened by 1 base and J by 3 bases, with 19 bases between the two germline ends. CDR3 size: 17 residues. The CDR3 region has the DNA TGTGCCAGCAGCCAAGCTCTCGAAGGGCTAGTTGGCTACGAGCAGTACTTC. Its translation is CASSQALEGLVGYEQYF.

There are a few counts of this clonotype. The chain has TRBV7-2 and TRBJ1-1, with D unclear. Trimming removed 6 bases from V and 0 bases from J, with 14 bases in between. Germline lookup yields CDR1 SGHTA and CDR2 FQGNSA. This CDR3 has 15 residues. For the CDR3, the DNA is TGTGCCAGCAGGGTAGGGCGGCTGATGAACACTGAAGCTTTCTTT. Encoded protein: CASRVGRLMNTEAFF.

The chain combines TRBV5-1 with TRBJ1-6; 11 bases line up with TRBD1. V shed 4 bases and J 7 bases; nucleotides not matched to a gene: 7. The CDR3 extends over 16 amino acids. CDR1 and CDR2 (germline): SGHRS, YFSETQ. DNA of the CDR3: TGCGCCAGCAGCGCCGGACAGGGGGCAGGGAATTCACCCCTCCACTTT. It yields the protein CASSAGQGAGNSPLHF.

The J gene is TRBJ2-5, the V gene TRBV18; no clear D. Per germline, CDR1 KGHSH and CDR2 LQKENI. This CDR3 has 15 amino acids. Trimming shortened V by 5 bases and J by 5 bases, and 18 bases separated the two germline ends. This CDR3 is CASSSATQRWETQYF. CDR3 in DNA: TGTGCCAGCTCATCCGCGACTCAAAGGTGGGAGACCCAGTACTTC.

The V and J genes are TRBV20-1 and TRBJ2-1, with 10 positions matching TRBD2. J gave up 4 bases and V 3 bases, and 6 bases lay outside the gene matches. Germline lookup yields CDR1 DFQATT and CDR2 SNEGSKA (reference sequence). The CDR3 loop spans 15 amino acids. CDR3 in DNA: TGCAGTGCTAGGGGAGTAGCGGGGGGTTACAATGAGCAGTTCTTC. Amino acids: CSARGVAGGYNEQFF.

This clonotype came up many times. V is TRBV3-1 and J is TRBJ1-4; D possibly corresponds to TRBD1 (5 bases). Germline V lookup: CDR1 LGHDT, CDR2 YNNKEL (reference sequence). Trimming took off 5 bases at V and 2 bases at J, with 9 bases between the two ends. This CDR3 spans 14 amino acids. The CDR3 coding sequence is TGTGCCAGCAGCTCAGGGTGGACTAATGAAAAACTGTTTTTT. It specifies CASSSGWTNEKLFF.

A few counts support this clonotype. The gene calls are TRBV12-3 or TRBV12-4 and TRBJ2-1, with 13 bases lining up with TRBD2. Trimming removed 6 bases from V and 10 bases from J; junction bases left unmatched: 12. The CDR3 is 16 amino acids. The CDR3 nucleotides are TGTGCCAGCAGCCTCTCCGGGACTAGCGGGGCTAGCGAGCAGTTCTTC. It specifies CASSLSGTSGASEQFF.

The chain joins TRBV15 to TRBJ2-4; 12 positions agree with TRBD2. The germline V gene encodes CDR1 LNHNV and CDR2 YYDKDF (reference sequence). With V trimmed by 4 bases and J by 0 bases, 1 base remained unmatched. This CDR3 is 16 amino acids long. CDR3 nucleotide sequence: TGTGCCACCAGCAAGACTAGCGGGGGAGCCAAAAACATTCAGTACTTC. It specifies CATSKTSGGAKNIQYF.

This clonotype was seen ten or more times. The chain has TRBV24-1 and TRBJ2-3, with D possibly matching TRBD1 (5 bases). Trimming removed 5 bases at V and 4 bases at J, with 18 bases between. Looked up from germline, CDR1 is KGHDR and CDR2 is SFDVKD. The length of the CDR3 is 16 residues. CDR3 in DNA: TGTGCCACCAGTGCCTGGGATCAGGGATGGGCAGATACGCAGTATTTT. Amino acid sequence: CATSAWDQGWADTQYF.

In DNA, the CDR3 is TGTGCCAGCAGCTTATCACAGTATAATGAAAAACTGTTTTTT. Protein sequence: CASSLSQYNEKLFF. The rearrangement links TRBV7-9 to TRBJ1-4; D is unclear. Germline lookup yields CDR1 SEHNR and CDR2 FQNEAQ (reference sequence). Trimming took 2 bases from V and 4 from J, leaving 8 bases between them. This CDR3 contains 14 residues.

The chain has TRBV7-9 and TRBJ2-7; unclear D gene. Germline values: CDR1 SEHNR, CDR2 FQNEAQ (reference sequence). This CDR3 region has 15 residues. V lost 3 bases to trimming and J lost 0 bases, with 12 bases between them. The CDR3 coding sequence is TGTGCCAGCAGCTTCATGGGCCTAGGCTCCTACGAGCAGTACTTC. Translating gives CASSFMGLGSYEQYF.

The chain couples TRBV5-1 to TRBJ2-3, with D unclear. V lost 4 bases and J 2 bases, leaving 17 bases between the germline ends. Germline-derived CDR1 and CDR2 are SGHRS and YFSETQ. This CDR3 region has 16 residues. CDR3 DNA sequence: TGCGCCAGCAGCCCAGGTCCGGTACTGGTCACAGATACGCAGTATTTT. Translated, it gives CASSPGPVLVTDTQYF.

The CDR3: CASTRRVGFPSFDEQYF. Here the CDR3 DNA reads TGTGCCAGCACCCGGCGGGTAGGGTTCCCCTCGTTCGACGAGCAGTACTTC. V is TRBV28 and J is TRBJ2-7; perhaps TRBD2 as D (5 bases). The germline V gene encodes CDR1 MDHEN and CDR2 SYDVKM. The CDR3 has 17 amino acids. Deletions cut 7 bases from V and 5 bases from J, with 27 bases between.

This clonotype was seen a few times. This sequence joins TRBV5-1 and TRBJ1-1; 7 positions match TRBD1. J lost 6 bases, V lost 4 bases, and 9 bases had no gene match. CDR3 length: 14 amino acids. CDR1 SGHRS and CDR2 YFSETQ come from the germline V gene. The CDR3 DNA reads as TGCGCCAGCAGCCCAGGATCCCAGGGGGCTGAAGCTTTCTTT. It encodes CASSPGSQGAEAFF.

This rearrangement joins TRBV7-2 to TRBJ2-4, with TRBD2 matching 11 bases. Germline V lookup: CDR1 SGHTA, CDR2 FQGNSA. The V and J ends lost 5 bases and 0 bases, in that order; junction bases with no gene match: 6. This CDR3 is 17 amino acids long. CDR3 sequence (DNA): TGTGCCAGCAGCCCCTTTAGCGGGGGGGTAGCCAAAAACATTCAGTACTTC. This encodes CASSPFSGGVAKNIQYF. Using reference TRBV7-2 and TRBJ2-4 for the parts outside the CDR3, the full variable domain is GAGVSQSPSNKVTEKGKDVELRCDPISGHTALYWYRQSLGQGLEFLIYFQGNSAPDKSGLPSDRFSAERTGGSVSTLTIQRTQQEDSAVYLCASSPFSGGVAKNIQYFGAGTRLSVL.